These T cell receptor beta chains were read from a single sample in a study of regulatory T cells in long-lasting Graves disease. TCRdb independently ran MiXCR on the multiplex PCR reads; one entry per CDR3 protein. The sample lists about 530,000 distinct CDR3 sequences; about 15% were seen once. Another study also made use of these data, one on T cells in Graves' hyperthyroidism and ophthalmopathy.

The source was peripheral blood mononuclear cells (PBMCs), collected at new diagnosis, from a patient treated with antithyroid drugs. These receptors came from a middle-aged woman with Graves disease. Both conserved end residues are part of each CDR3. D genes are given only for firm matches. Clone size appears in some rows only: once, few, many, or a class for an expanded clone.

D gene: TRBD1; J gene: TRBJ1-3; V gene: TRBV5-1; clone size: many; CDR3 protein: CASSLGDRAHGNTIYF; CDR3 DNA: TGCGCCAGCAGCTTGGGGGACAGGGCCCATGGAAACACCATATATTTT
D gene: -; J gene: TRBJ1-6; V gene: TRBV5-5; clone size: -; CDR3 protein: CASSRRQAGGYNSPLHF; CDR3 DNA: TGTGCCAGCAGCCGTAGACAAGCCGGCGGTTATAATTCACCCCTCCACTTT
D gene: -; J gene: TRBJ1-5; V gene: TRBV5-1; clone size: few; CDR3 protein: CASSTDGDSNQPQHF; CDR3 DNA: TGCGCCAGCAGCACAGACGGTGATAGCAATCAGCCCCAGCATTTT
D gene: TRBD2; J gene: TRBJ2-7; V gene: TRBV20-1; clone size: many; CDR3 protein: CSARDRAAGGYEQYF; CDR3 DNA: TGCAGTGCTAGAGATCGAGCGGCGGGGGGATACGAGCAGTACTTC
D gene: -; J gene: TRBJ2-7; V gene: TRBV7-8; clone size: few; CDR3 protein: CASSPATGRSYEQYF; CDR3 DNA: TGTGCCAGCAGCCCCGCGACAGGTAGATCCTACGAGCAGTACTTC
D gene: -; J gene: TRBJ1-1; V gene: TRBV5-5; clone size: few; CDR3 protein: CASSWRWGDTEAFF; CDR3 DNA: TGTGCCAGCAGCTGGAGGTGGGGTGACACTGAAGCTTTCTTT
D gene: TRBD2; J gene: TRBJ2-1; V gene: TRBV7-2; clone size: -; CDR3 protein: CASSTRRGGDCNEQFF; CDR3 DNA: TGTGCCAGCAGCACCCGCCGGGGGGGCGACTGCAATGAGCAGTTCTTC
D gene: -; J gene: TRBJ1-3; V gene: TRBV6-1; clone size: -; CDR3 protein: CASSESPGNTIYF; CDR3 DNA: TGTGCCAGCAGTGAAAGTCCTGGAAACACCATATATTTT
D gene: -; J gene: TRBJ2-7; V gene: TRBV7-3; clone size: many; CDR3 protein: CASSLFGTTSFYEQYF; CDR3 DNA: TGTGCCAGCAGCTTATTTGGGACAACGTCTTTCTACGAGCAGTACTTC
D gene: -; J gene: TRBJ2-6; V gene: TRBV12-3/TRBV12-4; clone size: -; CDR3 protein: CASSSPRPTADSGANVLTF; CDR3 DNA: TGTGCCAGCAGTTCCCCAAGGCCGACAGCCGACTCTGGGGCCAACGTCCTGACTTTC
D gene: -; J gene: TRBJ1-1; V gene: TRBV19; clone size: -; CDR3 protein: CASMIPRGENTEAFF; CDR3 DNA: TGTGCCAGTATGATCCCCCGGGGCGAGAACACTGAAGCTTTCTTT
D gene: -; J gene: TRBJ1-2; V gene: TRBV6-2/TRBV6-3; clone size: few; CDR3 protein: CASSPRPQGGYTF; CDR3 DNA: TGTGCCAGCAGTCCCCGGCCTCAGGGAGGCTACACCTTC
D gene: -; J gene: TRBJ2-5; V gene: TRBV2; clone size: -; CDR3 protein: CASSEGGQMMETQYF; CDR3 DNA: TGTGCCAGCAGTGAAGGAGGACAGATGATGGAGACCCAGTACTTC
D gene: TRBD2; J gene: TRBJ2-2; V gene: TRBV25-1; clone size: -; CDR3 protein: CASSAPSGGQGGELFF; CDR3 DNA: TGTGCCAGCAGTGCCCCTAGCGGGGGGCAAGGCGGGGAGCTGTTTTTT
D gene: -; J gene: TRBJ2-7; V gene: TRBV6-1; clone size: many; CDR3 protein: CASRGGTVSYEQYF; CDR3 DNA: TGTGCCAGCCGTGGAGGGACAGTATCCTACGAGCAGTACTTC
D gene: TRBD1; J gene: TRBJ1-5; V gene: TRBV11-2; clone size: -; CDR3 protein: CASSSGGPGTNQPQHF; CDR3 DNA: TGTGCCAGCAGCTCAGGGGGTCCCGGAACTAATCAGCCCCAGCATTTT
D gene: -; J gene: TRBJ1-5; V gene: TRBV6-1; clone size: many; CDR3 protein: CASTRMNQPQHF; CDR3 DNA: TGTGCCAGCACCAGAATGAATCAGCCCCAGCATTTT
D gene: TRBD1; J gene: TRBJ2-2; V gene: TRBV19; clone size: -; CDR3 protein: CASSSFPGQRNTGELFF; CDR3 DNA: TGTGCCAGTAGCAGCTTCCCGGGACAGAGGAACACCGGGGAGCTGTTTTTT
D gene: -; J gene: TRBJ2-7; V gene: TRBV6-1; clone size: -; CDR3 protein: CATSHGDTARGGYF; CDR3 DNA: TGTGCCACCTCGCATGGGGACACGGCGAGGGGGGGGTACTTC
D gene: -; J gene: TRBJ1-1; V gene: TRBV5-4; clone size: -; CDR3 protein: CASSLDGVRAFF; CDR3 DNA: TGTGCCAGCAGCTTGGATGGGGTTAGGGCTTTCTTT
D gene: -; J gene: TRBJ2-5; V gene: TRBV5-4; clone size: few; CDR3 protein: CASSRSPAEEETQYF; CDR3 DNA: TGTGCCAGCAGCCGCAGCCCGGCGGAGGAGGAGACCCAGTACTTC
D gene: TRBD2; J gene: TRBJ2-3; V gene: TRBV5-1; clone size: -; CDR3 protein: CASSILGLPDDRDTQYF; CDR3 DNA: TGCGCCAGCAGCATACTGGGACTACCTGACGACCGCGATACGCAGTATTTT
D gene: TRBD2; J gene: TRBJ2-2; V gene: TRBV9; clone size: -; CDR3 protein: CASSEYRGGGANTGELFF; CDR3 DNA: TGTGCCAGCAGCGAATACAGGGGCGGGGGGGCGAACACCGGGGAGCTGTTTTTT
D gene: -; J gene: TRBJ1-1; V gene: TRBV14; clone size: many; CDR3 protein: CASSQGGTLMNTEAFF; CDR3 DNA: TGTGCCAGCAGCCAAGGGGGGACCCTTATGAACACTGAAGCTTTCTTT
D gene: TRBD1; J gene: TRBJ1-2; V gene: TRBV2; clone size: many; CDR3 protein: CASSEQGTGKSYGYTF; CDR3 DNA: TGTGCCAGCAGTGAACAGGGGACAGGGAAAAGCTATGGCTACACCTTC
D gene: TRBD1; J gene: TRBJ1-5; V gene: TRBV27; clone size: -; CDR3 protein: CASSWVGGQPQHF; CDR3 DNA: TGTGCCAGCAGTTGGGTAGGGGGCCAGCCCCAGCATTTT
D gene: -; J gene: TRBJ2-3; V gene: TRBV10-3; clone size: many; CDR3 protein: CAIRGDADTQYF; CDR3 DNA: TGTGCCATCAGGGGAGACGCAGATACGCAGTATTTT
D gene: -; J gene: TRBJ2-3; V gene: TRBV29-1; clone size: many; CDR3 protein: CSVDWATDTQYF; CDR3 DNA: TGCAGCGTTGATTGGGCTACAGATACGCAGTATTTT
D gene: -; J gene: TRBJ1-3; V gene: TRBV6-2/TRBV6-3; clone size: -; CDR3 protein: CASSDTLRQIWSISNSGNTIYF; CDR3 DNA: TGTGCCAGCAGCGATACCCTTAGACAGATTTGGAGCATAAGCAACTCTGGAAACACCATATATTTT
D gene: TRBD1; J gene: TRBJ2-3; V gene: TRBV6-1; clone size: many; CDR3 protein: CASSHGQGSTDTQYF; CDR3 DNA: TGTGCCAGCAGTCATGGACAGGGAAGCACAGATACGCAGTATTTT
D gene: TRBD1; J gene: TRBJ1-6; V gene: TRBV30; clone size: few; CDR3 protein: CAWNRGDYSPLHF; CDR3 DNA: TGTGCCTGGAACAGGGGGGATTATTCACCCCTCCACTTT
D gene: -; J gene: TRBJ1-1; V gene: TRBV29-1; clone size: -; CDR3 protein: CSVERFGGTEAFF; CDR3 DNA: TGCAGCGTTGAACGGTTTGGGGGCACTGAAGCTTTCTTT
D gene: -; J gene: TRBJ2-7; V gene: TRBV7-9; clone size: -; CDR3 protein: CASSQPYDTSYEQYF; CDR3 DNA: TGTGCCAGCAGTCAACCCTACGACACCTCCTACGAGCAGTACTTC
D gene: -; J gene: TRBJ1-1; V gene: TRBV11-2; clone size: many; CDR3 protein: CASSTGTLLRHTEAFF; CDR3 DNA: TGTGCCAGCAGCACCGGGACCCTACTCAGGCACACTGAAGCTTTCTTT
D gene: -; J gene: TRBJ2-3; V gene: TRBV20-1; clone size: few; CDR3 protein: CSASPVTDTQYF; CDR3 DNA: TGCAGTGCTTCCCCAGTCACAGATACGCAGTATTTT
D gene: TRBD2; J gene: TRBJ2-1; V gene: TRBV4-1; clone size: -; CDR3 protein: CASSQGLAGAENEQFF; CDR3 DNA: TGCGCCAGCAGCCAAGGGCTAGCGGGGGCTGAGAATGAGCAGTTCTTC
D gene: -; J gene: TRBJ2-7; V gene: TRBV6-1; clone size: -; CDR3 protein: CASSGHRDFYSYEQYF; CDR3 DNA: TGTGCCAGCAGTGGTCACCGGGACTTTTACTCCTACGAGCAGTACTTC
D gene: TRBD2; J gene: TRBJ2-7; V gene: TRBV11-3; clone size: few; CDR3 protein: CASSLSGGFGYKQYF; CDR3 DNA: TGTGCCAGCAGCTTAAGCGGGGGATTTGGGTACAAGCAGTACTTC
D gene: -; J gene: TRBJ1-4; V gene: TRBV2; clone size: -; CDR3 protein: CASSEEGALNEKLFF; CDR3 DNA: TGTGCCAGCAGTGAGGAAGGGGCCCTAAATGAAAAACTGTTTTTT
D gene: TRBD1; J gene: TRBJ2-5; V gene: TRBV12-3/TRBV12-4; clone size: many; CDR3 protein: CASRTDRKETQYF; CDR3 DNA: TGTGCCAGCAGGACGGACAGGAAAGAGACCCAGTACTTC
D gene: TRBD2; J gene: TRBJ2-5; V gene: TRBV3-1; clone size: -; CDR3 protein: CASSPQVLAGGETQYF; CDR3 DNA: TGTGCCAGCAGCCCCCAGGTCCTAGCGGGAGGTGAGACCCAGTACTTC
D gene: -; J gene: TRBJ2-7; V gene: TRBV6-2/TRBV6-3; clone size: -; CDR3 protein: CASSRGKSSYEQYF; CDR3 DNA: TGTGCCAGCAGCCGTGGCAAATCCTCCTACGAGCAGTACTTC
D gene: -; J gene: TRBJ1-1; V gene: TRBV2; clone size: many; CDR3 protein: CASSGTEEEAFF; CDR3 DNA: TGTGCCAGCAGCGGGACGGAAGAGGAAGCTTTCTTT
D gene: TRBD1; J gene: TRBJ1-2; V gene: TRBV10-3; clone size: -; CDR3 protein: CAISESTGGHYGYTF; CDR3 DNA: TGTGCCATCAGTGAGTCGACAGGGGGCCACTATGGCTACACCTTC
D gene: -; J gene: TRBJ2-1; V gene: TRBV4-2; clone size: few; CDR3 protein: CASKKGLMSGNEQFF; CDR3 DNA: TGTGCCAGCAAAAAAGGACTAATGTCTGGCAATGAGCAGTTCTTC
D gene: -; J gene: TRBJ1-2; V gene: TRBV15; clone size: many; CDR3 protein: CATSRDISYGYTF; CDR3 DNA: TGTGCCACCAGCAGAGATATTAGCTATGGCTACACCTTC
D gene: -; J gene: TRBJ1-3; V gene: TRBV3-1; clone size: many; CDR3 protein: CASSQGGSTSDTIYF; CDR3 DNA: TGTGCCAGCAGCCAAGGAGGTTCGACGAGTGACACCATATATTTT
D gene: TRBD1; J gene: TRBJ2-7; V gene: TRBV6-2/TRBV6-3; clone size: few; CDR3 protein: CASSYSTGGTYEQYF; CDR3 DNA: TGTGCCAGCAGTTACTCGACAGGGGGTACCTACGAGCAGTACTTC
D gene: -; J gene: TRBJ2-2; V gene: TRBV7-9; clone size: -; CDR3 protein: CASSSGGTGAGLFF; CDR3 DNA: TGTGCCAGCAGCTCTGGGGGGACCGGGGCCGGTCTGTTTTTT
D gene: TRBD1; J gene: TRBJ2-3; V gene: TRBV18; clone size: few; CDR3 protein: CASSSGTGSDTQYF; CDR3 DNA: TGTGCCAGCTCATCCGGGACAGGGTCAGATACGCAGTATTTT
D gene: -; J gene: TRBJ1-1; V gene: TRBV7-9; clone size: many; CDR3 protein: CASSTSNEDYTEAFF; CDR3 DNA: TGTGCCAGCAGCACATCCAACGAGGACTACACTGAAGCTTTCTTT
D gene: -; J gene: TRBJ1-3; V gene: TRBV25-1; clone size: -; CDR3 protein: CASSELGPAVTIYF; CDR3 DNA: TGTGCCAGCAGTGAATTGGGACCCGCGGTCACCATATATTTT
D gene: -; J gene: TRBJ1-6; V gene: TRBV12-3/TRBV12-4; clone size: few; CDR3 protein: CASSPSTVVIPPLHF; CDR3 DNA: TGTGCCAGCAGTCCGTCGACAGTCGTAATACCACCCCTCCACTTT
D gene: -; J gene: TRBJ2-1; V gene: TRBV6-2/TRBV6-3; clone size: -; CDR3 protein: CASSYEEEQFF; CDR3 DNA: TGTGCCAGCAGTTACGAAGAGGAGCAGTTCTTC
D gene: -; J gene: TRBJ1-5; V gene: TRBV3-1; clone size: many; CDR3 protein: CASSQELGTPQHF; CDR3 DNA: TGTGCCAGCAGCCAAGAATTAGGTACGCCCCAGCATTTT
D gene: -; J gene: TRBJ1-2; V gene: TRBV18; clone size: many; CDR3 protein: CASSQTGYDYGYTF; CDR3 DNA: TGTGCCAGCTCACAAACAGGGTACGACTATGGCTACACCTTC
D gene: -; J gene: TRBJ1-3; V gene: TRBV20-1; clone size: -; CDR3 protein: CSARETGRSGNTTYF; CDR3 DNA: TGCAGTGCTAGAGAGACGGGCCGCTCTGGAAACACCACATATTTT